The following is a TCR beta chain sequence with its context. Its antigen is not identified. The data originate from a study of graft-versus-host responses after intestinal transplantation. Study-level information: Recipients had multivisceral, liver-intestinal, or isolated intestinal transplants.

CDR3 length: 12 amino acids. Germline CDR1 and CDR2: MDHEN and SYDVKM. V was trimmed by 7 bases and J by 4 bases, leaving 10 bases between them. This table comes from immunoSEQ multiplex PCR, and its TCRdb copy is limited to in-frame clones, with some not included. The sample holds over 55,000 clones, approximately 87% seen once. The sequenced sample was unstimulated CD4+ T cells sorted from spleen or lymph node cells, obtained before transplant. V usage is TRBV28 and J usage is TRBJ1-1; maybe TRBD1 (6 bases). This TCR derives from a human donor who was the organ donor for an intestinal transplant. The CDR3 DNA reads TGTGCCAGCATTACAGGGTTCACTGAAGCTTTCTTT. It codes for CASITGFTEAFF.